One and the same sample provided the 21 T cell receptor beta chains below, sequenced in a study of T cell clonotyping in hematopoietic cell transplantation. Profiling relied on immunoSEQ multiplex PCR, and the TCRdb table lists in-frame clones only, not all of them. The profile shows around 80,000 clones, about 95% of them singletons. Time point reported: recipient sample about 28 days before transplant, after cytoreduction. The specimen comprised peripheral blood mononuclear cells, sampled before stem cell transplant. All receptors come from a woman in her forties or fifties with acute myeloid leukemia. Some clones in this sample may be carry-over from other donors' samples.

V usage is TRBV6-1 and J usage is TRBJ2-3; D unresolved. Looked up from germline, CDR1 is MNHNS and CDR2 is SASEGT. Trimming stripped 6 bases from V and 0 bases from J, with 4 bases between. The CDR3 is 12 amino acids. This chain's CDR3 is CASRDSTDTQYF. Written as DNA, the CDR3 is TGTGCCAGCAGGGACAGCACAGATACGCAGTATTTT.

The chain combines TRBV2 with TRBJ1-3, with TRBD1 matching over 11 bases. Germline V gene sequence: CDR1 SNHLY, CDR2 FYNNEI. The CDR3 contains 17 residues. Germline trimming cut 6 bases from V and 1 base from J; bases unmatched to any gene: 8. In nucleotides, the CDR3 is TGTGCCAGCAGACCGGGACAGGGGGTTCCGTCTGGAAACACCATATATTTT. This encodes CASRPGQGVPSGNTIYF.

The chain recombines TRBV27 with TRBJ1-1; the D is unclear. Germline CDR1 is MNHEY and CDR2 is SMNVEV (reference sequence). The CDR3 length is 13 residues. Trimming stripped 6 bases from V and 7 bases from J, with 15 bases between. The CDR3 DNA reads as TGTGCCAGCAGCCCTGAGAGGGTTGGTGAAGCTTTCTTT. Its protein product is CASSPERVGEAFF.

The gene calls are TRBV2 and TRBJ1-5; D is ambiguous. Per germline, CDR1 SNHLY and CDR2 FYNNEI. This CDR3 has 13 amino acids. V was shortened by 5 bases and J by 6 bases, with 11 bases between the two germline ends. The CDR3 spells CASSPTGTQPQHF. The CDR3 coding sequence is TGTGCCAGCAGTCCAACGGGTACTCAGCCCCAGCATTTT.

The rearrangement links TRBV6-1 to TRBJ1-5; TRBD1 aligns across 10 bases. The V gene's germline CDR1 is MNHNS and CDR2 SASEGT. Trimming cost V 3 bases and J 4 bases; bases outside gene matches: 6. The CDR3 covers 16 residues. CDR3 nucleotides: TGTGCCAGCAGTGACCTTGGACAGGGGGTAAATCAGCCCCAGCATTTT. It yields the protein CASSDLGQGVNQPQHF.

The rearrangement joins TRBV11-2 to TRBJ2-3; 7 bases map to TRBD1. The germline V gene encodes CDR1 SGHAT and CDR2 FQNNGV. V lost 3 bases and J lost 2; bases outside the gene matches: 14. This CDR3 region has 18 residues. CDR3 coding DNA: TGTGCCAGCAGCTTGTCAAACTACAGGGGAATACCCACAGATACGCAGTATTTT. Translated, it gives CASSLSNYRGIPTDTQYF.

To note about this clone: A read error may account for a junction end that differs from germline. The chain recombines TRBV7-3 with TRBJ2-2, with 7 nucleotides matching TRBD1. Germline CDR1 is SGHTA and CDR2 is FQGTGA. CDR3 length: 16 residues. CDR3 loop: CASSLMAAGGTGELFF. CDR3 sequence (DNA): TGTGCCAGCAGTTTAATGGCGGCAGGGGGTACCGGGGAGCTGTTTTTT. Combining the CDR3 with reference TRBV7-3 and TRBJ2-2 gives the whole variable domain GAGVSQTPSNKVTEKGKYVELRCDPISGHTALYWYRQSLGQGPEFLIYFQGTGAADDSGLPNDRFFAVRPEGSVSTLKIQRTERGDSAVYLCASSLMAAGGTGELFFGEGSRLTVL.

The chain employs TRBV5-1 and TRBJ1-4, with a tentative D call TRBD1 (6 bases). CDR1 is SGHRS, CDR2 YFSETQ, per germline. V was clipped by 6 bases and J by 3 bases, with 9 bases between them. The CDR3 spans 13 residues. The CDR3 sequence: CASKQGSNEKLFF. In nucleotides, the CDR3 is TGCGCCAGCAAACAGGGCTCTAATGAAAAACTGTTTTTT.

J is TRBJ2-2 and V is TRBV19; D perhaps matches TRBD1 (5 bases). From germline, CDR1 is LNHDA and CDR2 SQIVND (reference sequence). CDR3 length equals 16 residues. V gave up 1 base and J gave up 5 bases, with 14 bases separating them. The CDR3 spells CASSIAQGDLTGELFF. In nucleotides, the CDR3 is TGTGCCAGTAGTATAGCGCAGGGCGATTTAACCGGGGAGCTGTTTTTT.

V is TRBV25-1 and J is TRBJ1-2; no reliable D call. Trimming pared 8 bases from V and 2 bases from J, leaving 18 bases between. Germline lookup yields CDR1 MGHDK and CDR2 SYGVNS. This CDR3 spans 15 amino acids. The CDR3 is CASVHRVAGNYGYTF. Written as DNA, the CDR3 is TGTGCCAGCGTCCATCGGGTGGCCGGGAACTATGGCTACACCTTC.

The rearrangement joins TRBV12-5 to TRBJ2-1, with TRBD2 matching 11 bases. Per germline, CDR1 LGHNT and CDR2 FRNRAP. The CDR3 covers 20 residues. V shed 0 bases, J shed 7 bases, and the junction held 17 bases outside the gene matches. The CDR3 protein is CASGLVRLAGGSRDWNEQFF. The CDR3 DNA reads as TGTGCTAGTGGTTTGGTAAGGCTAGCGGGGGGTTCCCGGGATTGGAATGAGCAGTTCTTC.

The chain carries TRBV4-2 and TRBJ2-3, with D possibly TRBD2 on 5 matching bases. V gave up 5 bases and J gave up 1 base, with 13 bases separating them. The CDR3 consists of 15 residues. Germline V gives CDR1 LGHNA, CDR2 YNFKEQ. CDR3 sequence (DNA): TGTGCCAGCAGCGAAGCGGCGGCTGGCACAGATACGCAGTATTTT. Translation: CASSEAAAGTDTQYF.

In DNA, the CDR3 is TGTGCCTGGAGTGAGGGGTCTCGGGACTACGAGCAGTACTTC. It is translated as CAWSEGSRDYEQYF. V gene TRBV30 combines with J gene TRBJ2-7; perhaps D is TRBD1 or TRBD2 (5 bases each). The ends were cut back, 1 base at V and 3 bases at J, with 13 bases in the middle. Germline V CDR1 and CDR2: GTSNPN, SVGIG (reference sequence). The CDR3 sequence is 14 residues long.

The chain recombines TRBV27 with TRBJ2-1; D gene ambiguous. CDR1 and CDR2 (germline): MNHEY, SMNVEV (reference sequence). This CDR3 is built from 15 residues. V lost 3 bases, J lost 4 bases, and 13 bases lay in between. The CDR3 DNA reads TGTGCCAGCAGTTTGCATTGGGGAAATTACAATGAGCAGTTCTTC. Translated: CASSLHWGNYNEQFF.

The chain recombines TRBV6-1 with TRBJ1-4, with no clear D. CDR3 size: 15 residues. Trimming shortened V by 1 base and J by 0 bases, and 6 bases separated the two germline ends. Germline V gene sequence: CDR1 MNHNS, CDR2 SASEGT. CDR3 nucleotides: TGTGCCAGCAGTGAAGGACTTCCAACTAATGAAAAACTGTTTTTT. Amino acids: CASSEGLPTNEKLFF.

The gene calls are TRBV29-1 and TRBJ2-2; unclear D gene. Per germline, CDR1 SQVTM and CDR2 ANQGSEA. The length of the CDR3 is 14 residues. V was trimmed by 6 bases and J by 4 bases, leaving 15 bases between them. CDR3 DNA sequence: TGCAGCGTCGGCCGACGGCAGCCCACCGGGGAGCTGTTTTTT. This translates into CSVGRRQPTGELFF.

The chain employs TRBV6-1 and TRBJ1-6; D is ambiguous. The germline gives CDR1 MNHNS, CDR2 SASEGT. Trimming removed 10 bases from V and 0 bases from J, with 7 bases in between. This CDR3 has 13 residues. The CDR3 bases are TGTGCCACCGAAATCTCCTATAATTCACCCCTCCACTTT. It specifies CATEISYNSPLHF.

This chain connects TRBV19 to TRBJ2-7; TRBD2 aligns across 8 bases. The V gene's germline CDR1 is LNHDA and CDR2 SQIVND (reference sequence). This CDR3 is built from 16 residues. Trimming at V came to 5 bases and at J to 3 bases, leaving 12 bases not matched to a gene. The CDR3 DNA sequence: TGTGCCAGTAGTGCACCGGGGGGGGGAAAAGGCTACGAGCAGTACTTC. Protein: CASSAPGGGKGYEQYF. The entire variable domain, with the rest obtained from reference TRBV19 and TRBJ2-7, is as follows: DGGITQSPKYLFRKEGQNVTLSCEQNLNHDAMYWYRQDPGQGLRLIYYSQIVNDFQKGDIAEGYSVSREKKESFPLTVTSAQKNPTAFYLCASSAPGGGKGYEQYFGPGTRLTVT.

The J gene is TRBJ2-2, the V gene TRBV19, with D possibly TRBD1 on 5 matching bases. Germline values: CDR1 LNHDA, CDR2 SQIVND (reference sequence). V shed 3 bases and J shed 4 bases, with 9 bases lying between them. This CDR3 is 14 amino acids long. For the CDR3, the DNA is TGTGCCAGTAGTATGAAGGGGTCCACCGGGGAGCTGTTTTTT. This sequence encodes CASSMKGSTGELFF.

This sequence joins TRBV29-1 and TRBJ1-2; perhaps TRBD1 as D (5 bases). V was shortened by 8 bases and J by 4 bases, with 20 bases between the two germline ends. The CDR3 covers 14 residues. Germline CDR1 SQVTM, CDR2 ANQGSEA. DNA of the CDR3: TGCAGCTACCGGGACCTCTCGGCACGCTATGGCTACACCTTC. It translates to CSYRDLSARYGYTF. Together with reference TRBV29-1 and TRBJ1-2, the CDR3 gives the full variable domain: SAVISQKPSRDICQRGTSLTIQCQVDSQVTMMFWYRQQPGQSLTLIATANQGSEATYESGFVIDKFPISRPNLTFSTLTVSNMSPEDSSIYLCSYRDLSARYGYTFGSGTRLTVV.

The chain joins TRBV6-5 to TRBJ2-7; TRBD2 aligns across 7 bases. This CDR3 is 15 amino acids long. Trimming at V came to 0 bases and at J to 0 bases, leaving 2 bases not matched to a gene. Germline CDR1 MNHEY, CDR2 SVGAGI. The CDR3 sequence is CASSYSAGDSYEQYF. CDR3 in DNA: TGTGCCAGCAGTTACTCGGCGGGGGACTCCTACGAGCAGTACTTC.